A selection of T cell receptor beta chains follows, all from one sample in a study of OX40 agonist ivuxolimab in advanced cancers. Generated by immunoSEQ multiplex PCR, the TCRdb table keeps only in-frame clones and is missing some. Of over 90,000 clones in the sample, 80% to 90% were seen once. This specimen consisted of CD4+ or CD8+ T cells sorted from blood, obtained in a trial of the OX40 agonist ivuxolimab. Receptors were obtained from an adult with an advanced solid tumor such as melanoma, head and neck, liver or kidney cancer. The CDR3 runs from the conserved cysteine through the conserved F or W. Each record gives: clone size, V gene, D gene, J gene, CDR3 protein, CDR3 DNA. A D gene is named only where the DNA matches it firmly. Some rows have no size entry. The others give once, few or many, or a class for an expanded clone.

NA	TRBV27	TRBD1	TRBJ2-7	CASSPRDRAGEQYF	TGTGCCAGCAGTCCCAGGGACAGGGCAGGCGAGCAGTACTTC
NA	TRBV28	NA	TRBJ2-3	CASSFQGADTQYF	TGTGCCAGCAGTTTTCAAGGGGCAGATACGCAGTATTTT
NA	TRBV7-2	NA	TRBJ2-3	CASVPPAVGGPSTDTQYF	TGTGCCAGCGTACCCCCGGCAGTTGGCGGACCTAGCACAGATACGCAGTATTTT
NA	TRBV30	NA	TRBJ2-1	CAWSAQISGEQFF	TGTGCCTGGAGTGCACAGATAAGCGGTGAGCAGTTCTTC
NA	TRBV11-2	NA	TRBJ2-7	CASSLASFTYEQYF	TGTGCCAGCAGCTTAGCCAGTTTTACCTACGAGCAGTACTTC
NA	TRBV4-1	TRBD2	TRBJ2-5	CASSQLGLAGGETQYF	TGCGCCAGCAGCCAACTCGGACTAGCGGGAGGGGAGACCCAGTACTTC
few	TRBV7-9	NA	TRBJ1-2	CASSPQVREFGYTF	TGTGCCAGCAGCCCACAGGTCAGGGAATTTGGCTACACCTTC
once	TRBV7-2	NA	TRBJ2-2	CASNRQVANTGELFF	TGTGCCAGCAACAGACAGGTGGCTAACACCGGGGAGCTGTTTTTT
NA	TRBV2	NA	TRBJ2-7	CASSEEASTEGYEQYF	TGTGCCAGCAGTGAAGAGGCTAGCACCGAAGGTTACGAGCAGTACTTC
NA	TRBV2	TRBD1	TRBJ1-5	CASSQQTGGNQPQHF	TGTGCCAGCAGCCAGCAGACAGGGGGCAATCAGCCCCAGCATTTT
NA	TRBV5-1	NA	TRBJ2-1	CASSLVGRDGNEQFF	TGCGCCAGCAGCTTGGTGGGGCGGGACGGAAATGAGCAGTTCTTC
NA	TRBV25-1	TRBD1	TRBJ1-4	CASSDRGLEKLFF	TGTGCCAGCTCAGACAGGGGGCTTGAAAAACTGTTTTTT
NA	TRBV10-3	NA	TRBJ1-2	CAISEGALSYGYTF	TGTGCCATCAGTGAGGGGGCGCTTAGCTATGGCTACACCTTC
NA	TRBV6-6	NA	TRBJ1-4	CASSPPDSATNEKLFF	TGTGCCAGCAGCCCTCCCGACAGCGCAACTAATGAAAAACTGTTTTTT
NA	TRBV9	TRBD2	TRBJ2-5	CASSSTGTRSETQYF	TGTGCCAGCAGCTCAACCGGGACTAGATCCGAGACCCAGTACTTC
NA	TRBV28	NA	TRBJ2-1	CASNSPSGRSSYNEQFF	TGTGCCAGCAATTCCCCCAGCGGGCGGAGCTCCTACAATGAGCAGTTCTTC
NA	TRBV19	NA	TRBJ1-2	CASREGGSYGYTF	TGTGCCTCCAGAGAGGGGGGGAGCTATGGCTACACCTTC
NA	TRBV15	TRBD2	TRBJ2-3	CATSRPGLAGRTDTQYF	TGTGCCACCAGCAGACCAGGACTAGCGGGACGCACAGATACGCAGTATTTT
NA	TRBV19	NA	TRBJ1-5	CASSRQNNQPQHF	TGTGCCAGTAGTCGACAGAACAATCAGCCCCAGCATTTT
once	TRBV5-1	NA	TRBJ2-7	CASSSDWEDGEQYF	TGCGCCAGCAGCTCGGACTGGGAGGATGGCGAGCAGTACTTC
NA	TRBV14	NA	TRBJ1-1	CASSRSDIRNTEAFF	TGTGCCAGCAGCCGATCGGACATAAGGAACACTGAAGCTTTCTTT
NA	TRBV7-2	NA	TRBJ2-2	CASSFHGATNTGELFF	TGTGCCAGCAGCTTTCACGGGGCCACGAACACCGGGGAGCTGTTTTTT
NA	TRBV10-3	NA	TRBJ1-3	CAIKGNGNTIYF	TGTGCCATCAAAGGGAACGGAAACACCATATATTTT
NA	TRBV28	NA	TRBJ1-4	CASSPREKLFF	TGTGCCAGCAGCCCGAGGGAAAAACTGTTTTTT
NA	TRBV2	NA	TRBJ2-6	CASTPQGAGANVLTF	TGTGCCAGCACCCCGCAGGGTGCTGGGGCCAACGTCCTGACTTTC
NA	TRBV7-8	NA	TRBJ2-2	CASSERGGLPGELFF	TGTGCCAGCAGCGAACGAGGGGGGTTGCCCGGGGAGCTGTTTTTT
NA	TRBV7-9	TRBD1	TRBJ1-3	CASSQDRGTGNTIYF	TGTGCCAGCAGCCAGGACAGGGGGACTGGAAACACCATATATTTT
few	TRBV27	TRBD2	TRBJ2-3	CASSSAGRSTDTQYF	TGTGCCAGCAGTTCAGCGGGACGCAGCACAGATACGCAGTATTTT